The present T cell receptor (beta chain) was sequenced within a study of T cell repertoires in cytomegalovirus infection. Whole-study context: Both recently identified HLA-C-restricted and well-studied HLA-B-restricted CMV epitopes were used in the study. Evidence of both CMV infection and a matching HLA type came from public TCR beta signatures.

TCRdb redid the calling of the reads with MiXCR, one entry per CDR3 protein. The sample consists of roughly 990,000 distinct CDR3 sequences, roughly 30% of them appearing once. Regarding the study as a whole: Cumulated frequencies of public TCR beta families served to identify carriers of CMV plus the relevant HLA. CMV-specific TCR beta clonotypes restricted by HLA-C dominated the ex vivo response.

This clonotype was detected many times. The antigen is not known. Germline loops: CDR1 SEHNR, CDR2 FQNEAQ (reference sequence). Trimming cost V 6 bases and J 11 bases; bases outside gene matches: 16. The CDR3 spans 15 residues. The sequence derives from a human donor in good health (CMV status not recorded). Some clones in this sample may be carry-over from other donors' samples. This sequence joins TRBV7-9 and TRBJ2-3; 8 bases match TRBD2. The sample here was cultured CD8+ T cells from PBMCs, taken from culture after CMV antigen stimulation. The CDR3 sequence is CASSSSGTSDRGQYF. CDR3 DNA sequence: TGTGCCAGCAGTTCCTCCGGGACTAGTGACCGGGGGCAGTATTTT.